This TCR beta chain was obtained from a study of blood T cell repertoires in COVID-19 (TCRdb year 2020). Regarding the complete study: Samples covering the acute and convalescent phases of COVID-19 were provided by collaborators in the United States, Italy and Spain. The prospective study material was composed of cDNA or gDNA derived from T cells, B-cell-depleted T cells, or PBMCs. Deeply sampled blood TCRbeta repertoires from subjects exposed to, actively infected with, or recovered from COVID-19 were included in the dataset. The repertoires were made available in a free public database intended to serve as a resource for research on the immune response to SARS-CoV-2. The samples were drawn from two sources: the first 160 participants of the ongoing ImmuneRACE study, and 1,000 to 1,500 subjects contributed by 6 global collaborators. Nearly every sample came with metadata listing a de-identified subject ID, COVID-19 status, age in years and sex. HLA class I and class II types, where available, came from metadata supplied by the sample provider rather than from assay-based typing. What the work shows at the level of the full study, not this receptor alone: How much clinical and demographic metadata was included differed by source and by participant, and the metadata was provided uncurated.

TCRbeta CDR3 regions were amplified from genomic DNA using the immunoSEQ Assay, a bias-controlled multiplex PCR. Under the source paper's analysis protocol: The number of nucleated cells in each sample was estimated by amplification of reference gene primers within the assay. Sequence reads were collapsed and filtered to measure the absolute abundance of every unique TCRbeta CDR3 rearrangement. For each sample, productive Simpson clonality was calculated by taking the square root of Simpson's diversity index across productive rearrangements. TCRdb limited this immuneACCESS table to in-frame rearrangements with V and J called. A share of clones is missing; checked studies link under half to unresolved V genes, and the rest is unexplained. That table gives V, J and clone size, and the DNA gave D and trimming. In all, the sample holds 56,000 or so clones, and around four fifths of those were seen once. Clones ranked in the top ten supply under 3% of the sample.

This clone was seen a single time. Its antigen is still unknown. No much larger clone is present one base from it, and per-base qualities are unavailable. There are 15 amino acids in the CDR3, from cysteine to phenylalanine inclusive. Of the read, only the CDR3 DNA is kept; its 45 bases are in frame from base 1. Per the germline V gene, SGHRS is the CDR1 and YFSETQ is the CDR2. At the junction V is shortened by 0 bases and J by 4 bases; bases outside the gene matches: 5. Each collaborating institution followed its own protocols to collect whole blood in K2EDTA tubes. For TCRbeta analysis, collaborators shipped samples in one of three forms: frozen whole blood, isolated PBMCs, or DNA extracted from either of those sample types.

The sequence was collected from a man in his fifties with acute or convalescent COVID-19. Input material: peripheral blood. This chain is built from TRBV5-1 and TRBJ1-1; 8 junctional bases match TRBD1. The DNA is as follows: TGCGCCAGCAGCTTGGGATGGACAGGGAGCACTGAAGCTTTCTTT. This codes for CASSLGWTGSTEAFF. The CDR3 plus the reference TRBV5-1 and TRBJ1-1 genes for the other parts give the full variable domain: KAGVTQTPRYLIKTRGQQVTLSCSPISGHRSVSWYQQTPGQGLQFLFEYFSETQRNKGNFPGRFSGRQFSNSRSEMNVSTLELGDSALYLCASSLGWTGSTEAFFGQGTRLTVV.